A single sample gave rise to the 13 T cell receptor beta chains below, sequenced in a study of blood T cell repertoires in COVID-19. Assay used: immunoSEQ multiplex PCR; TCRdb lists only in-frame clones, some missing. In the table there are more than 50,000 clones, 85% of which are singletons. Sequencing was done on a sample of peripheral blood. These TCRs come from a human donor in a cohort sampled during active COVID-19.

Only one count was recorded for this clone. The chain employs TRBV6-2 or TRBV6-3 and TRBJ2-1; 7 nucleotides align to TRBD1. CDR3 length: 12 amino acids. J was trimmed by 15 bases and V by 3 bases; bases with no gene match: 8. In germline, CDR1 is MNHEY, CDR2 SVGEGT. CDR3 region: CASSYDTRGSFF. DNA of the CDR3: TGTGCCAGCAGTTATGATACCAGGGGGTCGTTCTTC.

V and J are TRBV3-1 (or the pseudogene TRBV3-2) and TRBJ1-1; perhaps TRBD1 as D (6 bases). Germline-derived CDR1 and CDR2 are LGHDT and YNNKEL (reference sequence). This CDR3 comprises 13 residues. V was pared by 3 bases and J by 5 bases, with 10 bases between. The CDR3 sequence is CASSQFRGTEAFF. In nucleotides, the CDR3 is TGTGCCAGCAGCCAGTTTAGGGGGACTGAAGCTTTCTTT.

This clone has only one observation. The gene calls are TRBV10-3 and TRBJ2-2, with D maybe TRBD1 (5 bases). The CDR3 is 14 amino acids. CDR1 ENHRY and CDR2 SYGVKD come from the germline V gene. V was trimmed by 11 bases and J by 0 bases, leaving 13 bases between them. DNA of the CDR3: TGTGCCTCGTCCAGGGTCACGAACACCGGGGAGCTGTTTTTT. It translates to CASSRVTNTGELFF.

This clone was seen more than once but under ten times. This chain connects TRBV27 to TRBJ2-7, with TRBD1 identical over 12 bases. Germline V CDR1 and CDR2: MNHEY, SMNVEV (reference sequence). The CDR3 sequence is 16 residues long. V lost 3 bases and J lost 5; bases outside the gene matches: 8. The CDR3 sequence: CASSFSGGTGGHEQYF. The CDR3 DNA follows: TGTGCCAGCAGTTTTTCGGGGGGGACAGGGGGCCACGAGCAGTACTTC.

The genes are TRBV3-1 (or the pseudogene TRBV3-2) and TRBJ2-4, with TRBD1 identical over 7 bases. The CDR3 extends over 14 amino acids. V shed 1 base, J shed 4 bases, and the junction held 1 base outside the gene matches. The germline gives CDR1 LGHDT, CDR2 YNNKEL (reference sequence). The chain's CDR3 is CASSQAGGKNIQYF. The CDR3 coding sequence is TGTGCCAGCAGCCAAGCAGGGGGAAAAAACATTCAGTACTTC.

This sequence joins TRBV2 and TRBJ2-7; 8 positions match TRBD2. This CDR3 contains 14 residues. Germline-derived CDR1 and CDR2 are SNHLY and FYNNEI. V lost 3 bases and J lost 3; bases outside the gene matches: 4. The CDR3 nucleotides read TGTGCCAGCAGTGACGGGGGGGCGGTCTACGAGCAGTACTTC. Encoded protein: CASSDGGAVYEQYF.

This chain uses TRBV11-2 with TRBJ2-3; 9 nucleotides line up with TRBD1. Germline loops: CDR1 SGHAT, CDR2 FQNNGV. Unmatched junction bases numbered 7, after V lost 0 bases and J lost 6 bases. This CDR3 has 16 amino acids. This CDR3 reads CASSLDRDRVLDTQYF. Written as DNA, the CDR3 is TGTGCCAGCAGCTTAGACCGGGACAGGGTCCTTGATACGCAGTATTTT.

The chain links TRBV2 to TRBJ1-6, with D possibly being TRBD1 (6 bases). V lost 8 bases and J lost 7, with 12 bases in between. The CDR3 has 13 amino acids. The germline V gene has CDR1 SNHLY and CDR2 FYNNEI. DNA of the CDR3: TGTGCCAGCGCGGCAGGGGAAAATTCACCCCTCCACTTT. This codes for CASAAGENSPLHF.

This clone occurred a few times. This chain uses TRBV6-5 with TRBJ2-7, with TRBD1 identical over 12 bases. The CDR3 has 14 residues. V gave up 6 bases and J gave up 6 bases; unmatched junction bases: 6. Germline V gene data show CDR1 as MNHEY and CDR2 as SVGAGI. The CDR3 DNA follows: TGTGCCAGCAGATCCGGGACAGGGGGCCGCGAGCAGTACTTC. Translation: CASRSGTGGREQYF.

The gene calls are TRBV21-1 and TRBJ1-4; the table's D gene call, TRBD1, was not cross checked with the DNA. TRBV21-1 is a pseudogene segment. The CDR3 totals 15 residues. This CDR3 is CASSTPTATNEKLFF. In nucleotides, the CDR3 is TGTGCCAGCAGCACACCGACAGCAACTAATGAAAAACTGTTTTTT.

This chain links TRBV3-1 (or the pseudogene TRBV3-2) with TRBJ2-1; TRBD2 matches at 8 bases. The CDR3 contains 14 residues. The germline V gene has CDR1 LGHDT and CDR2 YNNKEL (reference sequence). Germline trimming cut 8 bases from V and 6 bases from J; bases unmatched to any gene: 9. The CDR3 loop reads CASDGGARFNEQFF. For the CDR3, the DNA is TGTGCCAGCGACGGGGGGGCACGATTCAATGAGCAGTTCTTC.

The CDR3 coding sequence is TGTGCCTATCTACTAGCGGGGGTTCAAGATACGCAGTATTTT. Its translation is CAYLLAGVQDTQYF. This sequence joins TRBV30 and TRBJ2-3; 11 bases match TRBD2. V was pared by 7 bases and J by 5 bases, with 8 bases of the junction left unmatched. Germline-derived CDR1 and CDR2 are GTSNPN and SVGIG (reference sequence). The CDR3 runs 14 residues.

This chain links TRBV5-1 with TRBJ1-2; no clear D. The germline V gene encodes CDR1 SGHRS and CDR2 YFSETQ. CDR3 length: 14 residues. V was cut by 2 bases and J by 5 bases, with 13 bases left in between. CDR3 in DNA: TGCGCCAGCAGCTTCGGAGAGGAGGGTTATGGCTACACCTTC. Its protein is CASSFGEEGYGYTF.